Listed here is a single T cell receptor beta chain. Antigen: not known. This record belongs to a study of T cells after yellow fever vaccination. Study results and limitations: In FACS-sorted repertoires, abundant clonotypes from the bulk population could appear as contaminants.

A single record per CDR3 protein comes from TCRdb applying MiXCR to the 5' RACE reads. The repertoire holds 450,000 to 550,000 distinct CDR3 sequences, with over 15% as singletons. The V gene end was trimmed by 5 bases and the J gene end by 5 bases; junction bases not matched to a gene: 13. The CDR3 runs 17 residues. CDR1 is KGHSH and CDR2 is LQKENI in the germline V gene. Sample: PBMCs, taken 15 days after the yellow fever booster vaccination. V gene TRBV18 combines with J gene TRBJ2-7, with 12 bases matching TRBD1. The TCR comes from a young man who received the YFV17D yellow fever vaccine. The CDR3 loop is CASSSMTGTGGMNEQYF. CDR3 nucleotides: TGTGCCAGCTCAAGTATGACCGGGACAGGGGGCATGAACGAGCAGTACTTC.